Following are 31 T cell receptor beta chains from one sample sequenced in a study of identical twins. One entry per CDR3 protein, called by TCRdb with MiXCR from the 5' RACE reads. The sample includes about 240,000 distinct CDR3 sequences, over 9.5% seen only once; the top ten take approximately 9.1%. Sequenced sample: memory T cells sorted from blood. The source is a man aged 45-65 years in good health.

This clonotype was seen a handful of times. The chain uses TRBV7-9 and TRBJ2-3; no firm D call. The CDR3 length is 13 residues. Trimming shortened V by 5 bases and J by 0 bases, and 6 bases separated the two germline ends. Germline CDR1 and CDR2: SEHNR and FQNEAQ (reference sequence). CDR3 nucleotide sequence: TGTGCCAGCAGCAAGCCTAGCACAGATACGCAGTATTTT. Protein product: CASSKPSTDTQYF.

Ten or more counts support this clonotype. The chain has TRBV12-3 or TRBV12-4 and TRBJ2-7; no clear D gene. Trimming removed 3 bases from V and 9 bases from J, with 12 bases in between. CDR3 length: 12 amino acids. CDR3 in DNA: TGTGCCAGCAGTTTGAATCTAAGGGCGCAGTACTTC. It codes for CASSLNLRAQYF.

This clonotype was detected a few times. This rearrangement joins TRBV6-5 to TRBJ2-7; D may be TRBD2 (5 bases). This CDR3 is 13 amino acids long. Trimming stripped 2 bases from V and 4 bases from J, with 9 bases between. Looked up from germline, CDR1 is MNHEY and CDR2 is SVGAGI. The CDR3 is CASSYKPGYEQYF. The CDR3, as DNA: TGTGCCAGCAGTTACAAACCGGGGTACGAGCAGTACTTC.

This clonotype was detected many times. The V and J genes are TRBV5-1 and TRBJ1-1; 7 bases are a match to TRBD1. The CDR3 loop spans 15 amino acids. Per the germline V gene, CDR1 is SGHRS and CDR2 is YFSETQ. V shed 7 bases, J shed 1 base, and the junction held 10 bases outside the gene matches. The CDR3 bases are TGCGCCAGCCGAGCAAGACAGGGCGAGAACACTGAAGCTTTCTTT. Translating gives CASRARQGENTEAFF.

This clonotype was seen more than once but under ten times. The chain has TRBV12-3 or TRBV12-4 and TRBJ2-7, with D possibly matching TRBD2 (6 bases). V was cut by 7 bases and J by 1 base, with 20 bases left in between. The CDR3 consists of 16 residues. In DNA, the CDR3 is TGTGCCAGCACCACATCGGAGGGAAACCCTTCCTACGAGCAGTACTTC. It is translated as CASTTSEGNPSYEQYF.

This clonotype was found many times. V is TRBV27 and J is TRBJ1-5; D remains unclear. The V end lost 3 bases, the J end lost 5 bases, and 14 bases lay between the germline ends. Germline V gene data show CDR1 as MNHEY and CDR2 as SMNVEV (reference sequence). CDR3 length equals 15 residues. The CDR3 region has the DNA TGTGCCAGCAGTTTTATCGGACGGGCAGATCAGCCCCAGCATTTT. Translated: CASSFIGRADQPQHF.

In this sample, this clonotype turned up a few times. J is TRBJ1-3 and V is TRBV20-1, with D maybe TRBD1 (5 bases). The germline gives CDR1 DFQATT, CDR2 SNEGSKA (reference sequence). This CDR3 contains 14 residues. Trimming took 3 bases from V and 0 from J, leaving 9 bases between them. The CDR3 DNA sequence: TGCAGTGCTAGGGACGGGGGCTCTGGAAACACCATATATTTT. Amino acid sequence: CSARDGGSGNTIYF.

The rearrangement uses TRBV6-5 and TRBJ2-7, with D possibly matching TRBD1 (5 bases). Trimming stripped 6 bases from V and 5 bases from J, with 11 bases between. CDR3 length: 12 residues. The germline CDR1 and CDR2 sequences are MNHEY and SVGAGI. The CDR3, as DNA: TGTGCCAGCAGCAGAAAAGGGGACGAGCAGTACTTC. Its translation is CASSRKGDEQYF.

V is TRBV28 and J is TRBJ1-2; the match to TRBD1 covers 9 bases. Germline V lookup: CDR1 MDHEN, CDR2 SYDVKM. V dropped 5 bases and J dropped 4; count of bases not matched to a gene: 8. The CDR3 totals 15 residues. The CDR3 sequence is CASSPGDRVTYGYTF. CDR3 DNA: TGTGCCAGCAGTCCAGGGGACAGGGTTACCTATGGCTACACCTTC.

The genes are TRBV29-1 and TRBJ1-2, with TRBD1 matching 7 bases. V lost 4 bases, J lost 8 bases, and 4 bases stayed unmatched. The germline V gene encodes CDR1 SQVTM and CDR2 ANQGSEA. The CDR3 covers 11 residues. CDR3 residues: CSVAGTEGYTF. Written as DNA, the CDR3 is TGCAGCGTTGCCGGGACAGAAGGCTACACCTTC.

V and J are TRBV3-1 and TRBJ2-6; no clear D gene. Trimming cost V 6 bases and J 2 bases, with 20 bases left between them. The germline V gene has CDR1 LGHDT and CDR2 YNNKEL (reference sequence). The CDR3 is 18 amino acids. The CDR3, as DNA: TGTGCCAGCAGTGGTCGGGCGGACGACAAGGCTGGGGCCAACGTCCTGACTTTC. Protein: CASSGRADDKAGANVLTF.

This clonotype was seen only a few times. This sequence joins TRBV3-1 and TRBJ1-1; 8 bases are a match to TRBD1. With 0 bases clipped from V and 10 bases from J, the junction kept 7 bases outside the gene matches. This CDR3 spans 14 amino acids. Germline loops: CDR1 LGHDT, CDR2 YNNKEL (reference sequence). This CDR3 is CASSQDSDRAGAFF. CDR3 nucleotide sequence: TGTGCCAGCAGCCAAGATTCGGACAGGGCAGGAGCTTTCTTT.

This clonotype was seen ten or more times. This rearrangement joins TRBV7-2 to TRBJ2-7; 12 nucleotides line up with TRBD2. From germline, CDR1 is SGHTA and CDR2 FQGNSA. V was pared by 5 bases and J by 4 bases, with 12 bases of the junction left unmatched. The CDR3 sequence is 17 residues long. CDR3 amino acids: CASSPSLTSGSRYEQYF. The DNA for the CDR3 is TGTGCCAGCAGCCCCTCCCTGACTAGCGGGAGTAGGTACGAGCAGTACTTC.

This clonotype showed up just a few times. The CDR3 nucleotides read TGTGCCAGCAGTTACGGGGTGAGCACAGATACGCAGTATTTT. This encodes CASSYGVSTDTQYF. The chain is built from TRBV6-5 and TRBJ2-3; D is uncertain. CDR3 size: 14 residues. In germline, CDR1 is MNHEY, CDR2 SVGAGI. Trimming pared 2 bases from V and 0 bases from J, leaving 6 bases between.

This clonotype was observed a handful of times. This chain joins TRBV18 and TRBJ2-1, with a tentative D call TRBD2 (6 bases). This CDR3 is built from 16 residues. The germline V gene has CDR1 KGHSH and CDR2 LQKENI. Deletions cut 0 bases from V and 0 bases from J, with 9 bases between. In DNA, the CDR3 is TGTGCCAGCTCACCACCGGGACTTCGCTCCTACAATGAGCAGTTCTTC. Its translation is CASSPPGLRSYNEQFF.

DNA of the CDR3: TGTGCCTGGAGTGTACGGTGGGGGGGATACGAGCAGTACTTC. Translating gives CAWSVRWGGYEQYF. The chain carries TRBV30 and TRBJ2-7; 7 bases fit TRBD2. CDR3 length equals 14 residues. With 0 bases clipped from V and 4 bases from J, the junction kept 6 bases outside the gene matches. Germline-derived CDR1 and CDR2 are GTSNPN and SVGIG (reference sequence).

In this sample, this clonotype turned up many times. The CDR3 region has the DNA TGTGCCAGCAGCTTGAGCGGACCCAATGAGCAGTTCTTC. Protein sequence: CASSLSGPNEQFF. V is TRBV5-6 and J is TRBJ2-1, with D tentatively TRBD2 (5 bases). Trimming took off 1 base at V and 6 bases at J, with 8 bases between the two ends. The germline gives CDR1 SGHDT, CDR2 YYEEEE. This CDR3 comprises 13 residues.

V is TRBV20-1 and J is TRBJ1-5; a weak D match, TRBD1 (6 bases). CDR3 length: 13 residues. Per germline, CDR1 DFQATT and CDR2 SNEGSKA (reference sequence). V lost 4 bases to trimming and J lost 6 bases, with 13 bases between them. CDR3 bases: TGCAGTGCTACAACAGGGTTAGGTCAGCCCCAGCATTTT. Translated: CSATTGLGQPQHF.

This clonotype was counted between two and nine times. For the CDR3, the DNA is TGTGCCAGCAGCCAAGATCTCGGGGGTGGTGGGGCCAACGTCCTGACTTTC. Its protein product is CASSQDLGGGGANVLTF. The V and J genes are TRBV3-1 and TRBJ2-6, with D possibly TRBD2 on 6 matching bases. The CDR3 has 17 amino acids. The germline V gene encodes CDR1 LGHDT and CDR2 YNNKEL (reference sequence). Trimming shortened V by 0 bases and J by 3 bases, and 12 bases separated the two germline ends.

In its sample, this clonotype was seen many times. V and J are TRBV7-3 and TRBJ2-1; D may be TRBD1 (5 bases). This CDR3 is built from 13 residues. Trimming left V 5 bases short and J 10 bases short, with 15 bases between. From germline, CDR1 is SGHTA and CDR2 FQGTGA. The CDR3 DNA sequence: TGTGCCAGCAGCCCCCTAGGGGTGAGCGAGCAGTTCTTC. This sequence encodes CASSPLGVSEQFF.

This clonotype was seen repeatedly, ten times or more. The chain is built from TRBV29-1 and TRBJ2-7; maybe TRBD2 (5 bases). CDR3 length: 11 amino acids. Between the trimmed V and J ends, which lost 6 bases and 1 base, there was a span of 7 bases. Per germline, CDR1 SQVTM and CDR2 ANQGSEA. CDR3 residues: CSVRESYEQYF. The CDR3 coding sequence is TGCAGCGTACGGGAATCCTACGAGCAGTACTTC.

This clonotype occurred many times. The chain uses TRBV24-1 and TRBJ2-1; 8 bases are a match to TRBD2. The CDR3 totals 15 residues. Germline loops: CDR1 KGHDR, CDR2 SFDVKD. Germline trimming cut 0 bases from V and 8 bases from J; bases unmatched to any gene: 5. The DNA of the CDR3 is TGTGCCACCAGTGATTTGCAAGCGGGGGTACATGAGCAGTTCTTC. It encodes CATSDLQAGVHEQFF.

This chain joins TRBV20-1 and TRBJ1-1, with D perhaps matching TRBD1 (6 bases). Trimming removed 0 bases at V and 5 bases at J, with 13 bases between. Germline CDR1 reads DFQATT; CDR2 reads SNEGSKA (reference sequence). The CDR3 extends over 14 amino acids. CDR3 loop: CSAREQGKGTEAFF. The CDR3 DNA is TGCAGTGCTAGAGAACAGGGTAAGGGGACTGAAGCTTTCTTT.

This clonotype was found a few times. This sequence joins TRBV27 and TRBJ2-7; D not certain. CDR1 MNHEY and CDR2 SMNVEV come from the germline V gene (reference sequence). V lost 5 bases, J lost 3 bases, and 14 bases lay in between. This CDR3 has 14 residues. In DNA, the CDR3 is TGTGCCAGCAGTCCCCTACCCCAGATCTACGAGCAGTACTTC. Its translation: CASSPLPQIYEQYF.

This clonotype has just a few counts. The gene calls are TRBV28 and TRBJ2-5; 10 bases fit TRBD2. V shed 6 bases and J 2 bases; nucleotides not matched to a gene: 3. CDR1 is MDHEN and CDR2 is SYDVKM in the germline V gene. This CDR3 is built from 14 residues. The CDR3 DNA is TGTGCCAGCAGCCGAGCGGGAGGGCAAGAGACCCAGTACTTC. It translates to CASSRAGGQETQYF.

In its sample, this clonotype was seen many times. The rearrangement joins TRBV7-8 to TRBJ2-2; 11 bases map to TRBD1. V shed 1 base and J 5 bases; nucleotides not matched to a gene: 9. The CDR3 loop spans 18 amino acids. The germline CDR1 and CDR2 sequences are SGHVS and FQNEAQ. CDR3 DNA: TGTGCCAGCAGCTTAGGAGGCCGGACAGGGGGCTTGACCGGGGAGCTGTTTTTT. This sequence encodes CASSLGGRTGGLTGELFF.

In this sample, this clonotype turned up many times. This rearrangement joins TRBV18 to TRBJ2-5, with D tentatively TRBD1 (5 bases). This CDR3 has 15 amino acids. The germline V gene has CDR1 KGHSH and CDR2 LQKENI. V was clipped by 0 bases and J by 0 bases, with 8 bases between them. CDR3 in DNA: TGTGCCAGCTCACCACCAGGGGCCTACCAAGAGACCCAGTACTTC. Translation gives CASSPPGAYQETQYF.

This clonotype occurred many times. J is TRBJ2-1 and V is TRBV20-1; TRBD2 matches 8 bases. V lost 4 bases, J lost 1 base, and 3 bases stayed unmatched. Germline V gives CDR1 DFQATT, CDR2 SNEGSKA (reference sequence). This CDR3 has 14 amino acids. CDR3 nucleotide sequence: TGCAGTGCTAAGGGACTAGAATCCTACAATGAGCAGTTCTTC. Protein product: CSAKGLESYNEQFF.

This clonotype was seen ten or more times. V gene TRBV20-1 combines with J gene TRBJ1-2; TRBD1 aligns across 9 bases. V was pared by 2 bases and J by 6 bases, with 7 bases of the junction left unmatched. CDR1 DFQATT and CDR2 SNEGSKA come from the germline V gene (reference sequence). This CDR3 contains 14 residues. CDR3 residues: CSARTLDRGNGYTF. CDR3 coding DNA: TGCAGTGCTAGAACACTAGACAGGGGGAATGGCTACACCTTC.

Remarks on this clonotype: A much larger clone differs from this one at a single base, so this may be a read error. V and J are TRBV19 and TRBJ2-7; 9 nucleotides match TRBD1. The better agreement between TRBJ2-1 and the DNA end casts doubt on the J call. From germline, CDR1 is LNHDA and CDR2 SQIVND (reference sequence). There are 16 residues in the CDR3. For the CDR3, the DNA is TGTGCCAGTAGTACCCCACCGGGACAGGGTAATCGAGAGCAGTTCTTC. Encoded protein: CASSTPPGQGNREQFF.

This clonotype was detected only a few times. The CDR3: CASSFSGRGADTQYF. The CDR3 nucleotides are TGTGCCAGCAGCTTTAGCGGGAGAGGGGCAGATACGCAGTATTTT. V is TRBV7-9 and J is TRBJ2-3; TRBD2 matches 9 bases. The CDR3 totals 15 residues. The trim removed 3 bases at V and 4 bases at J, leaving 5 bases unmatched. Per germline, CDR1 SEHNR and CDR2 FQNEAQ (reference sequence).